This T cell receptor beta chain came from a study of T cells expressing NK-cell markers. General study findings and limits: Expanded NKG2C+ T cell clones were not confirmed as HCMV-specific.

The germline CDR1 and CDR2 sequences are LGHNA and YSLEER. The CDR3 consists of 14 residues. TCRdb reprocessed the 5' RACE reads and reports one entry per CDR3 protein, with no DNA. The sample table includes approximately 550,000 distinct CDR3 sequences. As regards this clonotype: Its antigen remains unidentified.

The sample taken for sequencing was blood T cells: a sorted CD56 or NKG2C T cell subset, CD4+ or CD8+ T cells, or bulk PBMC T cells (not recorded which). The chain carries TRBV4-3 and TRBJ2-7. This sequence originates from a man aged 18-30 years in good health. Here the CDR3 reads CASSQDFGPVGQYF.